The 11 T cell receptor beta chains below were found in one sample sequenced in a study of blood T cell repertoires in COVID-19. Using immunoSEQ multiplex PCR, the repertoire was profiled, and TCRdb retains in-frame clones only, with some absent. The table has around 200,000 clones, roughly 75% seen once. Material for sequencing was peripheral blood. These TCRs come from a woman in her 70s with acute or convalescent COVID-19.

The CDR3 sequence: CASSPGDTNYGYTF. CDR3 nucleotides: TGTGCCAGCTCACCTGGGGACACCAACTATGGCTACACCTTC. The chain is built from TRBV18 and TRBJ1-2, with a possible D match to TRBD1 (6 bases). Germline-derived CDR1 and CDR2 are KGHSH and LQKENI. This CDR3 is built from 14 residues. Trimming stripped 3 bases from V and 2 bases from J, with 10 bases between.

The chain recombines TRBV9 with TRBJ2-1, with D possibly being TRBD2 (6 bases). Germline loops: CDR1 SGDLS, CDR2 YYNGEE. This CDR3 region has 14 residues. V lost 4 bases and J 0 bases, leaving 8 bases between the germline ends. CDR3 residues: CASSLGSSYNEQFF. The DNA for the CDR3 is TGTGCCAGCAGCCTCGGGAGCTCCTACAATGAGCAGTTCTTC. Variable domain in full (rest from reference TRBV9 and TRBJ2-1): DSGVTQTPKHLITATGQRVTLRCSPRSGDLSVYWYQQSLDQGLQFLIQYYNGEERAKGNILERFSAQQFPDLHSELNLSSLELGDSALYFCASSLGSSYNEQFFGPGTRLTVL.

The table lists this clone with a count of one. The chain combines TRBV18 with TRBJ1-5; 9 bases are a match to TRBD1. The CDR3 extends over 15 amino acids. The junction had 5 bases not matched to a gene; V was cut back by 2 bases and J by 6 bases. Germline CDR1 KGHSH, CDR2 LQKENI. The CDR3 region has the DNA TGTGCCAGCTCACCAATCACAGGGGGCGGTCAGCCCCAGCATTTT. This translates into CASSPITGGGQPQHF. Together with reference TRBV18 and TRBJ1-5, the CDR3 gives the full variable domain: NAGVMQNPRHLVRRRGQEARLRCSPMKGHSHVYWYRQLPEEGLKFMVYLQKENIIDESGMPKERFSAEFPKEGPSILRIQQVVRGDSAAYFCASSPITGGGQPQHFGDGTRLSIL.

The rearrangement uses TRBV2 and TRBJ2-5; TRBD1 matches 8 bases. Germline V gene lookup returns CDR1 SNHLY and CDR2 FYNNEI. The CDR3 runs to 14 residues. The V gene end was trimmed by 3 bases and the J gene end by 7 bases; junction bases not matched to a gene: 7. The CDR3 spells CASSDNRGSGTQYF. The CDR3 coding sequence is TGTGCCAGCAGTGACAACAGGGGGTCGGGGACCCAGTACTTC.

The chain recombines TRBV11-2 with TRBJ1-6, with 7 positions matching TRBD1. J gave up 13 bases and V 7 bases, and 19 bases lay outside the gene matches. Germline CDR1 is SGHAT and CDR2 is FQNNGV. The CDR3 runs to 16 residues. The DNA for the CDR3 is TGTGCCAGCACGGTTAGGGGTGGGGACAGCCCTTCCCCCCTCCACTTT. Translation: CASTVRGGDSPSPLHF.

The chain combines TRBV3-1 (or the pseudogene TRBV3-2) with TRBJ1-1; possible D gene TRBD1, 5 bases. The CDR3 is made up of 12 amino acids. Looked up from germline, CDR1 is LGHDT and CDR2 is YNNKEL (reference sequence). Trimming took off 4 bases at V and 3 bases at J, with 6 bases between the two ends. The CDR3 DNA is TGTGCCAGCAGCCGGGGGGACACTGAAGCTTTCTTT. It codes for CASSRGDTEAFF.

V is TRBV28 and J is TRBJ1-1; D might be TRBD1 (6 bases). Germline V gene sequence: CDR1 MDHEN, CDR2 SYDVKM. Deletions cut 6 bases from V and 0 bases from J, with 14 bases between. CDR3 size: 15 residues. The CDR3 sequence is CASSRGGALNTEAFF. Here the CDR3 DNA reads TGTGCCAGCAGCCGAGGGGGGGCGCTGAACACTGAAGCTTTCTTT.

V is TRBV7-9 and J is TRBJ1-1, with D unresolved. The CDR3 runs to 13 residues. Trimming left V 0 bases short and J 4 bases short, with 6 bases between. CDR1 and CDR2 (germline): SEHNR, FQNEAQ (reference sequence). CDR3 residues: CASSLASATEAFF. The CDR3 DNA is TGTGCCAGCAGCTTAGCGAGCGCCACTGAAGCTTTCTTT.

The chain has TRBV7-3 and TRBJ2-3; TRBD2 might be the D (5 bases). Germline CDR1 reads SGHTA; CDR2 reads FQGTGA. Trimming pared 5 bases from V and 6 bases from J, leaving 12 bases between. The CDR3 has 13 amino acids. CDR3 nucleotide sequence: TGTGCCAGCAGCGGGAGAGCGCTGGATACGCAGTATTTT. It yields the protein CASSGRALDTQYF.

The chain employs TRBV7-2 and TRBJ1-2; TRBD1 agrees at 7 bases. Germline V gene sequence: CDR1 SGHTA, CDR2 FQGNSA. Germline trimming cut 5 bases from V and 3 bases from J; bases unmatched to any gene: 3. The CDR3 sequence is 13 residues long. The CDR3 is CASSPDRDYGYTF. CDR3 DNA: TGTGCCAGCAGCCCCGACAGGGACTATGGCTACACCTTC.

This clone was recorded a few times. J is TRBJ1-3 and V is TRBV7-9; D perhaps matches TRBD1 (6 bases). Germline assignment: CDR1 SEHNR and CDR2 FQNEAQ (reference sequence). CDR3 size: 16 residues. Trimming shortened V by 2 bases and J by 0 bases, and 11 bases separated the two germline ends. CDR3 in amino acids: CASSLRQATSGNTIYF. As DNA, the CDR3 is TGTGCCAGCAGCTTAAGACAGGCAACCTCTGGAAACACCATATATTTT. Combining the CDR3 with reference TRBV7-9 and TRBJ1-3 gives the whole variable domain DTGVSQNPRHKITKRGQNVTFRCDPISEHNRLYWYRQTLGQGPEFLTYFQNEAQLEKSRLLSDRFSAERPKGSFSTLEIQRTEQGDSAMYLCASSLRQATSGNTIYFGEGSWLTVV.